These 3 T cell receptor beta chains originate from one sample sequenced in a study of control samples from healthy donors and cancer patients. Here immunoSEQ multiplex PCR was the method, and the copy in TCRdb shows in-frame clones only, minus some. This sample carries tens of thousands of clones, about 87% of them seen once, and the ten largest clones take about an eighth. Material for sequencing was blood. The receptors here all came from a woman in her 70s in good health.

V and J are TRBV27 and TRBJ1-1; weak D call: TRBD1 (6 bases). From germline, CDR1 is MNHEY and CDR2 SMNVEV (reference sequence). V dropped 6 bases and J dropped 1 base, with 15 bases sitting between them. The CDR3 runs 15 residues. The CDR3 DNA sequence: TGTGCCAGCAGGAGGGGGTGGACAACGAACACTGAAGCTTTCTTT. Translating gives CASRRGWTTNTEAFF.

The chain is built from TRBV7-3 and TRBJ2-1; a possible D gene is TRBD2 (5 bases). The CDR3 totals 18 residues. Trimming removed 3 bases from V and 0 bases from J, with 18 bases in between. In germline, CDR1 is SGHTA, CDR2 FQGTGA. The CDR3 DNA reads as TGTGCCAGCAGCTTTAGAGATCGAGGGATCAGCTCCTACAATGAGCAGTTCTTC. As protein: CASSFRDRGISSYNEQFF.

The table lists this clone with a count of one. The chain recombines TRBV4-1 with TRBJ1-1; the D gene is possibly TRBD1 (6 bases). The CDR3 spans 16 residues. Per the germline V gene, CDR1 is MGHRA and CDR2 is YSYEKL. With 0 bases removed from V and 1 base from J, the gap between germline ends came to 12 bases. The CDR3 sequence: CASSQERTRGNTEAFF. For the CDR3, the DNA is TGCGCCAGCAGCCAAGAAAGGACCAGGGGGAACACTGAAGCTTTCTTT.